Shown below are 15 T cell receptor beta chains from a single sample sequenced in a study of cytomegalovirus exposure and HLA in healthy donors. PCR involved 60 Vbeta and 13 Jbeta primers. Some clones are missing from TCRdb's copy, which holds only in-frame ones; the method was immunoSEQ multiplex PCR. The sample has about 61,000 clones, 89% seen once. Sequences were obtained from PBMCs. These receptor sequences come from a man aged 30 to 39 in good health and CMV-seropositive.

The V gene is TRBV2, the J gene TRBJ1-6, with 10 bases that match TRBD1. Trimming took 6 bases from V and 11 from J; bases not matched to a gene: 25. Germline-derived CDR1 and CDR2 are SNHLY and FYNNEI. The CDR3 runs to 20 residues. CDR3 in DNA: TGTGCCAGCAGAACAGCTCGCCGGGACAGGGGTTATCAGGGGTGGCCACCCCTCCACTTT. Translated, it gives CASRTARRDRGYQGWPPLHF.

V usage is TRBV7-9 and J usage is TRBJ2-7, with TRBD2 identical over 8 bases. From germline, CDR1 is SEHNR and CDR2 FQNEAQ (reference sequence). V dropped 5 bases and J dropped 1; count of bases not matched to a gene: 4. The CDR3 has 14 amino acids. The CDR3 loop reads CASSLVAGSYEQYF. The CDR3 nucleotides read TGTGCCAGCAGCCTAGTAGCGGGATCCTACGAGCAGTACTTC.

CDR3 sequence: CASSDGQGDHEQYF. In DNA form, the CDR3 reads TGTGCCAGCAGTGATGGACAGGGGGACCACGAGCAGTACTTC. V and J are TRBV25-1 and TRBJ2-7, with 10 bases that match TRBD1. Germline V gene lookup returns CDR1 MGHDK and CDR2 SYGVNS. Trimming removed 3 bases from V and 5 bases from J; junction bases left unmatched: 4. The CDR3 is made up of 14 amino acids.

The chain joins TRBV5-1 to TRBJ2-1; TRBD2 might be the D (6 bases). The CDR3 runs 16 residues. Per the germline V gene, CDR1 is SGHRS and CDR2 is YFSETQ. Trimming removed 6 bases at V and 7 bases at J, with 23 bases between. The CDR3 sequence is CASKWGVAGNGNEQFF. The CDR3, as DNA: TGCGCCAGCAAGTGGGGGGTGGCGGGAAATGGAAATGAGCAGTTCTTC.

V gene TRBV7-6 combines with J gene TRBJ2-7; 14 positions agree with TRBD2. The germline V gene encodes CDR1 SGHVS and CDR2 FNYEAQ. Trimming at V came to 5 bases and at J to 5 bases, leaving 8 bases not matched to a gene. The length of the CDR3 is 16 residues. DNA for the CDR3: TGTGCCAGCAGCCCGAGACTAGCGGGAGGGTTCCACGAGCAGTACTTC. Translated, it gives CASSPRLAGGFHEQYF.

The gene calls are TRBV5-8 and TRBJ2-1; 9 nucleotides agree with TRBD2. The junction had 12 bases not matched to a gene; V was cut back by 4 bases and J by 7 bases. This CDR3 contains 16 residues. Germline V gene lookup returns CDR1 SGHTS and CDR2 YDEGEE. For the CDR3, the DNA is TGTGCCAGCAGCCCCCGGACTAGCGCCATCGAGAATGAGCAGTTCTTC. It yields the protein CASSPRTSAIENEQFF.

The rearrangement uses TRBV18 and TRBJ1-1; possibly TRBD1 for D (6 bases). The CDR3 has 13 amino acids. CDR1 and CDR2 from the germline V gene are KGHSH and LQKENI. V was shortened by 4 bases and J by 1 base, with 7 bases between the two germline ends. The CDR3 nucleotides are TGTGCCAGCTCACGGGGACAGAACACTGAAGCTTTCTTT. Residues: CASSRGQNTEAFF.

The chain has TRBV7-9 and TRBJ2-2; possible D gene TRBD1, 6 bases. Trimming removed 3 bases at V and 2 bases at J, with 7 bases between. Per the germline V gene, CDR1 is SEHNR and CDR2 is FQNEAQ (reference sequence). The CDR3 runs 14 residues. CDR3 residues: CASSLTGNTGELFF. The CDR3 nucleotides are TGTGCCAGCAGCTTGACAGGAAACACCGGGGAGCTGTTTTTT.

This clone was recorded only once. The chain has TRBV27 and TRBJ1-6, with 7 positions matching TRBD1. CDR1 is MNHEY, CDR2 SMNVEV, per germline (reference sequence). V trimming: 3 bases; J trimming: 5 bases; junction bases outside the gene matches: 13. CDR3 length: 18 residues. CDR3 bases: TGTGCCAGCAGTTTCTTCCCGCAGGGGGACACTAATAATTCACCCCTCCACTTT. Translation: CASSFFPQGDTNNSPLHF.

The V call is TRBV10-3, the J call TRBJ2-1, with 14 bases matching TRBD2. Germline lookup yields CDR1 ENHRY and CDR2 SYGVKD. CDR3 length: 15 amino acids. J lost 9 bases, V lost 5 bases, and 6 bases had no gene match. CDR3 coding DNA: TGTGCCATCAGTCCGGGACTAGCGGGAGTTAGTGAGCAGTTCTTC. It yields the protein CAISPGLAGVSEQFF.

This clone was observed a single time. This CDR3 is CASFYSGGLGGTEAFF. The CDR3 region has the DNA TGTGCCAGCTTCTACAGCGGGGGGCTCGGGGGCACTGAAGCTTTCTTT. The chain joins TRBV18 to TRBJ1-1; perhaps TRBD1 as D (6 bases). V was cut by 7 bases and J by 4 bases, with 22 bases left in between. Germline lookup yields CDR1 KGHSH and CDR2 LQKENI. The CDR3 is 16 amino acids.

The chain is built from TRBV30 and TRBJ2-1; maybe TRBD1 (5 bases). This CDR3 is 16 amino acids long. The V gene lost 0 bases and the J gene lost 3 bases, with 15 bases spanning the gap. The V gene's germline CDR1 is GTSNPN and CDR2 SVGIG (reference sequence). This CDR3 is CAWSVQGVSNYNEQFF. The CDR3 DNA sequence: TGTGCCTGGAGTGTACAAGGGGTTAGCAACTACAATGAGCAGTTCTTC. Full variable domain (outside the CDR3, taken from reference TRBV30 and TRBJ2-1): SQTIHQWPATLVQPVGSPLSLECTVEGTSNPNLYWYRQAAGRGLQLLFYSVGIGQISSEVPQNLSASRPQDRQFILSSKKLLLSDSGFYLCAWSVQGVSNYNEQFFGPGTRLTVL.

This clone was detected a few times. Germline is not matched at one junction end, which may reflect a read error. The rearrangement joins TRBV5-1 to TRBJ1-1, with 9 bases matching TRBD1. Per germline, CDR1 SGHRS and CDR2 YFSETQ. The CDR3 covers 17 residues. CDR3 bases: TGCGCCAGCAGTTTGGGAACACCGGGACAGGGAAACACTGAAGCTTTCTTT. Its translation: CASSLGTPGQGNTEAFF.

The V gene is TRBV4-2, the J gene TRBJ1-1, with D maybe TRBD1 (6 bases). In germline, CDR1 is LGHNA, CDR2 YNFKEQ. CDR3 size: 15 residues. V shed 0 bases and J shed 0 bases, with 8 bases lying between them. CDR3 nucleotides: TGTGCCAGCAGCCAAGAGAACAGGGTGAACACTGAAGCTTTCTTT. Its protein product is CASSQENRVNTEAFF.

In its sample, this clone was seen once. The gene calls are TRBV4-1 and TRBJ2-2; D possibly corresponds to TRBD2 (5 bases). The V end lost 1 base, the J end lost 4 bases, and 10 bases lay between the germline ends. Germline values: CDR1 MGHRA, CDR2 YSYEKL. The CDR3 consists of 15 residues. This CDR3 reads CASSQGGIGTGELFF. In DNA, the CDR3 is TGCGCCAGCAGCCAAGGAGGGATAGGCACCGGGGAGCTGTTTTTT.